This is a list of T cell receptor beta chains from one sample in a study of T cell changes during pregnancy in multiple sclerosis. The method was immunoSEQ multiplex PCR; TCRdb's version includes in-frame clones alone and lacks a portion of them. Here the sample spans tens of thousands of clones, 90% being singletons. The sample here was CD8+ T cells from peripheral blood mononuclear cells, taken in the second trimester of pregnancy. Receptor source: a female donor with multiple sclerosis, enrolled in a pregnancy study. Each CDR3 is given with its conserved first and last residue. D genes are given only for firm matches. Rows give clone size only sometimes, using once, few, many, or a class for an expanded clone.

size: .
D: TRBD1
J: TRBJ1-3
V: TRBV10-3
CDR3: CAISESGQGFGNTIYF
DNA: TGTGCCATCAGTGAGTCAGGACAGGGCTTCGGAAACACCATATATTTT

size: once
D: TRBD2
J: TRBJ2-3
V: TRBV5-1
CDR3: CASGWTSGTGTDTQYF
DNA: TGCGCCAGCGGGTGGACTAGCGGGACCGGCACAGATACGCAGTATTTT

size: once
D: TRBD1
J: TRBJ1-3
V: TRBV28
CDR3: CASSLNRQGPGNTIYF
DNA: TGTGCCAGCAGCTTAAACCGACAGGGGCCTGGAAACACCATATATTTT

size: .
D: TRBD1
J: TRBJ2-5
V: TRBV4-1
CDR3: CASSQTGGWETQYF
DNA: TGCGCCAGCAGCCAGACAGGGGGCTGGGAGACCCAGTACTTC

size: .
D: TRBD2
J: TRBJ2-7
V: TRBV7-2
CDR3: CASSLGGLAASYEQYF
DNA: TGTGCCAGCAGCTTGGGGGGACTAGCGGCCTCCTACGAGCAGTACTTC

size: .
D: TRBD2
J: TRBJ2-1
V: TRBV7-3
CDR3: CASSFYIAGGSYNEQFF
DNA: TGTGCCAGCAGCTTCTACATAGCGGGAGGCTCCTACAATGAGCAGTTCTTC

size: .
D: .
J: TRBJ2-5
V: TRBV11-2
CDR3: CASSLIQETQYF
DNA: TGTGCCAGCAGCTTAATTCAGGAGACCCAGTACTTC

size: once
D: .
J: TRBJ2-7
V: TRBV27
CDR3: CASSTDSYEQYF
DNA: TGTGCCAGCAGTACGGACAGTTACGAGCAGTACTTC

size: .
D: .
J: TRBJ2-2
V: TRBV5-1
CDR3: CASSPEGRGTGELFF
DNA: TGCGCCAGCAGCCCGGAGGGACGGGGCACCGGGGAGCTGTTTTTT

size: .
D: TRBD2
J: TRBJ2-7
V: TRBV7-3
CDR3: CASSSLGLAGEDEQYF
DNA: TGTGCCAGCAGCTCCTTAGGACTAGCGGGTGAGGACGAGCAGTACTTC

size: .
D: TRBD1
J: TRBJ2-5
V: TRBV5-1
CDR3: CASSLGDSEETQYF
DNA: TGCGCCAGCAGCTTGGGGGACAGCGAAGAGACCCAGTACTTC

size: few
D: .
J: TRBJ1-5
V: TRBV27
CDR3: CASSPGFQPQHF
DNA: TGTGCCAGCAGTCCAGGGTTTCAGCCCCAGCATTTT

size: .
D: .
J: TRBJ1-5
V: TRBV4-1
CDR3: CASSPEKGGGHQPQHF
DNA: TGCGCCAGCAGCCCCGAAAAAGGCGGCGGTCATCAGCCCCAGCATTTT

size: .
D: TRBD2
J: TRBJ2-7
V: TRBV9
CDR3: CASSPWTSGSPYEQYF
DNA: TGTGCCAGCAGCCCTTGGACTAGCGGGAGCCCCTACGAGCAGTACTTC

size: .
D: TRBD2
J: TRBJ2-7
V: TRBV29-1
CDR3: CSVESGTEAYEQYF
DNA: TGCAGCGTTGAGAGCGGGACGGAGGCCTACGAGCAGTACTTC

size: .
D: TRBD1
J: TRBJ2-2
V: TRBV6-4
CDR3: CASSDTDRGLDTGELFF
DNA: TGTGCCAGCAGTGACACCGACAGGGGGCTTGACACCGGGGAGCTGTTTTTT

size: .
D: .
J: TRBJ2-7
V: TRBV11-3
CDR3: CASSLDGAGRFYEQYF
DNA: TGTGCCAGCAGCTTAGATGGGGCAGGACGATTTTACGAGCAGTACTTC

size: .
D: .
J: TRBJ1-1
V: TRBV10-3
CDR3: CASGGGSMNTEAFF
DNA: TGTGCCAGCGGGGGAGGAAGTATGAACACTGAAGCTTTCTTT

size: .
D: TRBD2
J: TRBJ2-1
V: TRBV4-2
CDR3: CASSQVRLAGGREQFF
DNA: TGTGCCAGCAGCCAAGTTCGACTAGCGGGAGGGCGTGAGCAGTTCTTC

size: once
D: TRBD2
J: TRBJ2-1
V: TRBV19
CDR3: CASSPASGNFNEQFF
DNA: TGTGCCAGTAGTCCGGCTAGCGGGAATTTCAATGAGCAGTTCTTC

size: .
D: .
J: TRBJ1-2
V: TRBV11-2
CDR3: CASTLGHDYRRGYTF
DNA: TGTGCCAGCACCCTTGGACACGATTATCGAAGGGGCTACACCTTC

size: .
D: TRBD1
J: TRBJ1-1
V: TRBV5-1
CDR3: CASSHRGGTEAFF
DNA: TGCGCCAGCAGCCACAGGGGTGGGACTGAAGCTTTCTTT

size: few
D: .
J: TRBJ2-7
V: TRBV28
CDR3: CASSAPGTSRYEQYF
DNA: TGTGCCAGCAGTGCCCCCGGGACTTCACGATACGAGCAGTACTTC

size: once
D: TRBD1
J: TRBJ2-3
V: TRBV6-5
CDR3: CASSYSTGGSPDTQYF
DNA: TGTGCCAGCAGTTACTCGACAGGGGGCTCCCCAGATACGCAGTATTTT

size: .
D: TRBD2
J: TRBJ2-2
V: TRBV9
CDR3: CASSSRLAGGVGELFF
DNA: TGTGCCAGCAGCTCCCGACTAGCGGGAGGGGTCGGGGAGCTGTTTTTT

size: .
D: .
J: TRBJ1-3
V: TRBV30
CDR3: CAWSVRVSRNTIYF
DNA: TGTGCCTGGAGTGTACGGGTATCTCGAAACACCATATATTTT

size: .
D: .
J: TRBJ2-2
V: TRBV5-1
CDR3: CASSLNTGELFF
DNA: TGCGCCAGCAGCCTGAACACCGGGGAGCTGTTTTTT

size: .
D: TRBD1
J: TRBJ2-7
V: TRBV4-1
CDR3: CASSPLTTGSWSYEQYF
DNA: TGCGCCAGCAGCCCACTCACGACAGGGTCATGGTCCTACGAGCAGTACTTC

size: .
D: .
J: TRBJ2-1
V: TRBV27
CDR3: CASSPGINNEQFF
DNA: TGTGCCAGCAGTCCCGGGATCAACAATGAGCAGTTCTTC

size: .
D: .
J: TRBJ2-7
V: TRBV7-8
CDR3: CASSYDYLYEQYF
DNA: TGTGCCAGCAGTTATGACTATCTCTACGAGCAGTACTTC

size: .
D: .
J: TRBJ2-5
V: TRBV5-6
CDR3: CASSFPGGETQYF
DNA: TGTGCCAGCAGCTTTCCCGGGGGAGAGACCCAGTACTTC

size: .
D: .
J: TRBJ1-5
V: TRBV27
CDR3: CASSLSAGFSNQPQHF
DNA: TGTGCCAGCAGTTTATCGGCAGGATTTAGCAATCAGCCCCAGCATTTT

size: .
D: .
J: TRBJ2-4
V: TRBV25-1
CDR3: CASKRGGGDNIQYF
DNA: TGTGCCAGCAAAAGGGGGGGCGGCGATAACATTCAGTACTTC

size: .
D: .
J: TRBJ2-3
V: TRBV7-2
CDR3: CASSLVVGHPPITDTQYF
DNA: TGTGCCAGCAGCTTAGTGGTGGGACATCCTCCCATCACAGATACGCAGTATTTT

size: .
D: .
J: TRBJ2-3
V: TRBV4-1
CDR3: CASSQEEGLSTDTQYF
DNA: TGCGCCAGCAGCCAAGAAGAGGGACTTAGCACAGATACGCAGTATTTT

size: .
D: TRBD2
J: TRBJ2-1
V: TRBV9
CDR3: CASSLRTSDYNEQFF
DNA: TGTGCCAGCAGCCTCCGGACTAGCGACTACAATGAGCAGTTCTTC

size: .
D: TRBD2
J: TRBJ2-3
V: TRBV5-6
CDR3: CASSLETGGQGDTQYF
DNA: TGTGCCAGCAGCTTGGAAACGGGAGGGCAGGGAGATACGCAGTATTTT

size: .
D: .
J: TRBJ2-1
V: TRBV19
CDR3: CASSPARGPYNEQFF
DNA: TGTGCCAGTAGTCCAGCCAGGGGACCCTACAATGAGCAGTTCTTC

size: .
D: TRBD1
J: TRBJ2-5
V: TRBV29-1
CDR3: CSVPRDRAKFRQETQYF
DNA: TGCAGCGTCCCTCGGGACAGGGCTAAATTCCGCCAAGAGACCCAGTACTTC

size: .
D: TRBD2
J: TRBJ2-1
V: TRBV5-1
CDR3: CASDFGLAGGMLYNEQFF
DNA: TGCGCCAGCGATTTCGGACTAGCGGGAGGTATGCTCTACAATGAGCAGTTCTTC

size: .
D: TRBD2
J: TRBJ2-1
V: TRBV13
CDR3: CASSPKGTSVSNEQFF
DNA: TGTGCCAGCAGCCCAAAAGGGACTAGCGTGTCCAATGAGCAGTTCTTC

size: .
D: TRBD2
J: TRBJ2-5
V: TRBV5-1
CDR3: CASSLLAGGPQETQYF
DNA: TGCGCCAGCAGCTTGTTAGCGGGAGGGCCCCAAGAGACCCAGTACTTC